This record covers a single T cell receptor beta chain. Its target is unknown. These data come from a study of shared clonotypes between healthy human individuals. Findings and caveats of the study: Clonotypes shared by all four sorted-subset donors had higher generation probabilities than non-shared clonotypes.

The repertoire was sequenced with immunoSEQ multiplex PCR; TCRdb's copy has only in-frame clones and lacks some. The data contain about 2,500,000 clones, more than 90% of them seen just once; the ten biggest clones take up around 0.14%. The study drew its donors from healthy HIV-negative adults without recent acute infections or vaccinations. Each donor was a Caucasian adult residing in Nashville, Tennessee. The V end was cut by 0 bases, the J end by 4 bases, with 22 bases between. The CDR3 covers 19 residues. CDR1 LGHNA and CDR2 YSLEER come from the germline V gene. Input material: naive CD4+ T cells sorted from blood. Subset denoted: CD45RA+ positively selected. The receptor's source is a man aged 18 to 30 in good health. This chain connects TRBV4-3 to TRBJ2-1, with D possibly TRBD2 on 5 matching bases. DNA for the CDR3: TGCGCCAGCAGCCAAGATATCGCTGTTGTCGGGATGGCGTACAATGAGCAGTTCTTC. Encoded protein: CASSQDIAVVGMAYNEQFF.